These 11 T cell receptor beta chains share one sample of origin, sequenced in a study of OX40 agonist ivuxolimab in advanced cancers. The table came from immunoSEQ multiplex PCR; TCRdb's copy has only in-frame clones and leaves some out. Here the sample spans nearly 45,000 clones, roughly 84% being singletons. The sequencing here drew on CD4+ or CD8+ T cells sorted from blood, taken in a trial of the OX40 agonist ivuxolimab. Receptors were obtained from an adult with an advanced solid tumor such as melanoma, head and neck, liver or kidney cancer.

The CDR3 protein is CASSMGPGANEQFF. Written as DNA, the CDR3 is TGTGCCAGTAGTATGGGCCCGGGGGCCAATGAGCAGTTCTTC. The gene calls are TRBV19 and TRBJ2-1; D possibly matches TRBD1 or TRBD2 (6 bases each). Between the trimmed V and J ends, which lost 3 bases and 6 bases, there was a span of 12 bases. In germline, CDR1 is LNHDA, CDR2 SQIVND (reference sequence). There are 14 residues in the CDR3.

The chain is built from TRBV28 and TRBJ2-3, with 12 bases matching TRBD2. The CDR3 extends over 18 amino acids. Looked up from germline, CDR1 is MDHEN and CDR2 is SYDVKM. V was clipped by 4 bases and J by 2 bases; unmatched bases: 10. The CDR3 loop reads CASSSNRLAGDLTDTQYF. In nucleotides, the CDR3 is TGTGCCAGCAGTTCGAATAGACTAGCGGGAGACCTCACAGATACGCAGTATTTT.

The V gene is TRBV6-5, the J gene TRBJ2-7; 11 bases line up with TRBD1. After removal of 8 bases from V and 2 bases from J, the junction contained 5 bases not matched to a gene. The germline V gene has CDR1 MNHEY and CDR2 SVGAGI. The CDR3 sequence is 14 residues long. The CDR3 DNA sequence: TGTGCCAGCGAGCCGGGACAGGGGGCCTACGAGCAGTACTTC. Translation: CASEPGQGAYEQYF.

The rearrangement links TRBV27 to TRBJ2-7; 8 bases match TRBD1. Germline lookup yields CDR1 MNHEY and CDR2 SMNVEV (reference sequence). This CDR3 region has 15 residues. V was pared by 0 bases and J by 1 base, with 2 bases of the junction left unmatched. The CDR3 sequence is CASSLSGTGSYEQYF. CDR3 coding DNA: TGTGCCAGCAGTTTATCCGGGACAGGATCCTACGAGCAGTACTTC.

The chain is built from TRBV7-6 and TRBJ2-3, with D tentatively TRBD2 (5 bases). Germline V lookup: CDR1 SGHVS, CDR2 FNYEAQ. CDR3 length: 15 amino acids. V was pared by 1 base and J by 4 bases, with 12 bases between. This CDR3 reads CASSLVTSGADTQYF. The CDR3 DNA sequence: TGTGCCAGCAGCTTAGTAACTAGTGGTGCAGATACGCAGTATTTT.

The chain couples TRBV18 to TRBJ1-5; D remains ambiguous. Trimming removed 3 bases at V and 0 bases at J, with 12 bases between. Germline V gene data show CDR1 as KGHSH and CDR2 as LQKENI. The CDR3 covers 16 residues. DNA of the CDR3: TGTGCCAGCTCACCGGGGAACGGAGATAGCAATCAGCCCCAGCATTTT. Its protein is CASSPGNGDSNQPQHF. Combining the CDR3 with reference TRBV18 and TRBJ1-5 gives the whole variable domain NAGVMQNPRHLVRRRGQEARLRCSPMKGHSHVYWYRQLPEEGLKFMVYLQKENIIDESGMPKERFSAEFPKEGPSILRIQQVVRGDSAAYFCASSPGNGDSNQPQHFGDGTRLSIL.

The V call is TRBV28, the J call TRBJ1-5; 7 bases are a match to TRBD1. The junction had 10 bases not matched to a gene; V was cut back by 10 bases and J by 7 bases. Looked up from germline, CDR1 is MDHEN and CDR2 is SYDVKM. This CDR3 is built from 13 residues. The CDR3 loop reads CATNRGEGQPQHF. For the CDR3, the DNA is TGTGCCACAAACAGGGGCGAGGGACAGCCCCAGCATTTT.

This chain connects TRBV6-6 to TRBJ2-7; D gene unclear. The CDR3 covers 15 residues. The V end was cut by 2 bases, the J end by 4 bases, with 15 bases between. Germline V gene data show CDR1 as MNHNY and CDR2 as SVGAGI (reference sequence). The CDR3: CASSYPGPARYEQYF. The DNA of the CDR3 is TGTGCCAGCAGTTACCCGGGCCCCGCAAGGTACGAGCAGTACTTC.

The chain employs TRBV28 and TRBJ2-3; 9 nucleotides agree with TRBD2. With V trimmed by 3 bases and J by 0 bases, 7 bases remained unmatched. Germline V gene lookup returns CDR1 MDHEN and CDR2 SYDVKM. This CDR3 has 17 amino acids. CDR3 protein: CASSFGREGHSTDTQYF. The CDR3 region has the DNA TGTGCCAGCAGTTTTGGGCGGGAGGGCCACAGCACAGATACGCAGTATTTT.

This chain links TRBV7-8 with TRBJ2-1; a possible D gene is TRBD2 (6 bases). The V gene lost 1 base and the J gene lost 4 bases, with 11 bases spanning the gap. Per the germline V gene, CDR1 is SGHVS and CDR2 is FQNEAQ. The CDR3 contains 15 residues. The CDR3 sequence: CASSLGTTIYNEQFF. CDR3 nucleotide sequence: TGTGCCAGCAGCTTAGGGACTACTATATACAATGAGCAGTTCTTC.

This clone was observed a single time. The chain combines TRBV28 with TRBJ2-7, with TRBD1 matching 8 bases. The CDR3 spans 14 residues. With 5 bases clipped from V and 3 bases from J, the junction kept 6 bases outside the gene matches. Germline CDR1 and CDR2: MDHEN and SYDVKM. CDR3 DNA sequence: TGTGCCAGCAGTCTCGCGACAGGGGACTACGAGCAGTACTTC. It translates to CASSLATGDYEQYF.